Shown below are 14 T cell receptor beta chains from a single sample sequenced in a study of identical twins. From the 5' RACE reads, TCRdb called clonotypes with MiXCR, one entry per CDR3 protein. The top ten clones hold over 35% of a sample with nearly 200,000 distinct CDR3 sequences, roughly 15% of them seen once. This same sample was also taken into another study, of T cells expressing NK-cell markers.

The sample taken for sequencing was CD8+ T cells sorted from blood. These receptor sequences come from a woman under 30 in good health.

There are many counts of this clonotype. The chain has TRBV12-3 or TRBV12-4 and TRBJ1-2; no definite D call. The V gene lost 2 bases and the J gene lost 8 bases, with 9 bases spanning the gap. The CDR3 loop spans 12 amino acids. In DNA form, the CDR3 reads TGTGCCAGCAGTTTAAGTGCTGGCGGCTACACCTTC. Its protein product is CASSLSAGGYTF.

The rearrangement uses TRBV24-1 and TRBJ2-1; TRBD1 matches 8 bases. Germline V lookup: CDR1 KGHDR, CDR2 SFDVKD. V trimming: 3 bases; J trimming: 8 bases; junction bases outside the gene matches: 11. CDR3 size: 16 residues. The CDR3 bases are TGTGCCACCAGTGATCCCCGGACAGGGTCGGGCTATGAGCAGTTCTTC. Its protein is CATSDPRTGSGYEQFF.

The rearrangement uses TRBV5-1 and TRBJ2-1, with D maybe TRBD2 (5 bases). The CDR3 sequence is 13 residues long. Between the trimmed V and J ends, which lost 1 base and 6 bases, there was a span of 8 bases. CDR1 SGHRS and CDR2 YFSETQ come from the germline V gene. For the CDR3, the DNA is TGCGCCAGCAGCTTGTGGGAGCTCAATGAGCAGTTCTTC. Its translation is CASSLWELNEQFF.

The V gene is TRBV3-1, the J gene TRBJ2-3; tentative D call: TRBD2 (5 bases). The CDR3 has 14 amino acids. The V and J ends lost 4 bases and 5 bases respectively, with 13 bases between them. Per germline, CDR1 LGHDT and CDR2 YNNKEL (reference sequence). The CDR3 DNA is TGTGCCAGCAGCCCTACTAGTAACCGAGATACGCAGTATTTT. Protein sequence: CASSPTSNRDTQYF.

This clonotype came up a few times. The chain links TRBV5-6 to TRBJ2-4, with D perhaps TRBD2 (5 bases). The CDR3 consists of 13 residues. Looked up from germline, CDR1 is SGHDT and CDR2 is YYEEEE. Trimming removed 4 bases at V and 9 bases at J, with 14 bases between. CDR3 region: CASSRGESPIQYF. The CDR3 coding sequence is TGTGCCAGCAGCCGGGGTGAATCTCCCATTCAGTACTTC.

This chain joins TRBV7-2 and TRBJ2-7; D may be TRBD2 (5 bases). The CDR3 sequence is 12 residues long. The V end was cut by 3 bases, the J end by 3 bases, with 6 bases between. Germline values: CDR1 SGHTA, CDR2 FQGNSA. The CDR3 reads CASSFRDYEQYF. In DNA, the CDR3 is TGTGCCAGCAGCTTCCGGGACTACGAGCAGTACTTC.

This clonotype was observed a few times. The gene calls are TRBV12-3 or TRBV12-4 and TRBJ1-3; D is uncertain. Trimming pared 3 bases from V and 10 bases from J, leaving 7 bases between. The CDR3 extends over 11 amino acids. The CDR3 DNA reads TGTGCCAGCAGTTTTACGAGGACCATATATTTT. Its translation: CASSFTRTIYF.

The sample holds many counts of this clonotype. The rearrangement uses TRBV7-9 and TRBJ1-5; perhaps TRBD1 as D (5 bases). CDR1 and CDR2 from the germline V gene are SEHNR and FQNEAQ (reference sequence). Between the trimmed V and J ends, which lost 1 base and 7 bases, there was a span of 17 bases. CDR3 length: 16 amino acids. This chain's CDR3 is CASSLGGGQIGQPQHF. CDR3 bases: TGTGCCAGCAGCTTAGGTGGGGGTCAAATTGGGCAGCCCCAGCATTTT.

This clonotype occurred many times. This chain joins TRBV12-3 or TRBV12-4 and TRBJ2-7; 9 bases map to TRBD1. The CDR3 totals 14 residues. Trimming removed 6 bases from V and 1 base from J; junction bases left unmatched: 4. The CDR3 here is CASSPGTGSYEQYF. The CDR3 nucleotides read TGTGCCAGCAGCCCCGGGACAGGGTCCTACGAGCAGTACTTC.

In its sample, this clonotype was seen a few times. The chain uses TRBV7-9 and TRBJ2-1; 10 bases are shared with TRBD2. Trimming took 4 bases from V and 4 from J; bases not matched to a gene: 10. The V gene's germline CDR1 is SEHNR and CDR2 FQNEAQ (reference sequence). This CDR3 is 17 amino acids long. Here the CDR3 DNA reads TGTGCCAGCAGCTCGCGACCGGGACTAGCGACTTACAATGAGCAGTTCTTC. Residues: CASSSRPGLATYNEQFF.

The chain links TRBV12-3 or TRBV12-4 to TRBJ1-2; D ambiguous. The CDR3 length is 14 residues. The germline V and J ends were trimmed by 2 bases and 5 bases, with 12 bases remaining between them. Written as DNA, the CDR3 is TGTGCCAGCAGTTTAAATTCGTATAGATATGGCTACACCTTC. Its protein is CASSLNSYRYGYTF.

The J gene is TRBJ2-3, the V gene TRBV30; a weak D match, TRBD1 (6 bases). Germline lookup yields CDR1 GTSNPN and CDR2 SVGIG (reference sequence). There are 14 residues in the CDR3. With 4 bases removed from V and 2 bases from J, the gap between germline ends came to 13 bases. CDR3 in amino acids: CAWTPGHSTDTQYF. CDR3 bases: TGTGCCTGGACGCCGGGACACTCCACAGATACGCAGTATTTT.

Only a few counts were recorded for this clonotype. The chain employs TRBV7-6 and TRBJ1-1; 9 bases map to TRBD1. This CDR3 region has 15 residues. Trimming took 0 bases from V and 5 from J; bases not matched to a gene: 4. Germline-derived CDR1 and CDR2 are SGHVS and FNYEAQ. The CDR3 DNA is TGTGCCAGCAGCTTAGCATTCGGGACAGGGACTGAAGCTTTCTTT. As protein: CASSLAFGTGTEAFF.

This chain links TRBV6-1 with TRBJ2-7; TRBD1 is a possible D gene (5 bases). The CDR3 is 14 residues long. Trimming cost V 5 bases and J 0 bases, with 11 bases left between them. Germline V gene sequence: CDR1 MNHNS, CDR2 SASEGT. CDR3 in amino acids: CASSTGLSSYEQYF. The DNA for the CDR3 is TGTGCCAGCAGTACAGGTCTCAGCTCCTACGAGCAGTACTTC.